This TCR beta chain was found in a study of Graves' ophthalmopathy and Graves' hyperthyroidism. Researchers took RNA transcripts and amplified TCR beta CDR3 regions from them. HTBI-primed first-round RT-PCR preceded second-round multiplex PCR. In TCRdb, the multiplex PCR reads were re-called with MiXCR into one record per CDR3 protein. Among 200,000 to 250,000 distinct CDR3 sequences listed, under 30% were seen once. The V end was cut by 1 base, the J end by 2 bases, with 15 bases between. Germline-derived CDR1 and CDR2 are DFQATT and SNEGSKA (reference sequence). The CDR3 consists of 15 residues. This clonotype appeared many times.

The material sequenced was peripheral blood. The receptor was isolated from a man aged 45-60 years with Graves' ophthalmopathy. The chain couples TRBV20-1 to TRBJ2-7; the D gene is possibly TRBD2 (5 bases). The CDR3 bases are TGCAGTGCTAGAGGAAAACTAGTAGCCACCTACGAGCAGTACTTC. Translating it yields CSARGKLVATYEQYF.